This passage covers 22 T cell receptor beta chains from one sample sequenced in a study of CD4 T cells in relation to SARS-CoV-2 and coronaviruses. Unexposed donor CD4+ T cells date from 2011-2018, before the COVID-19 pandemic. After roughly ten days of culture, CD4+ T cells were isolated. The antigens for these receptors are not known. Here immunoSEQ multiplex PCR was the method, and the copy in TCRdb shows in-frame clones only, minus some. The sample contains about 22,000 clones, less than 75% of which appear only once. The sequencing sample was made of CD4+ T cells from PBMCs, cultured in vitro. The receptors shown here come from a human donor in good health.

This clone was observed a handful of times. This chain connects TRBV5-1 to TRBJ1-5; D ambiguous. The V end lost 0 bases, the J end lost 3 bases, and 10 bases lay between the germline ends. Germline V gives CDR1 SGHRS, CDR2 YFSETQ. The CDR3 runs 15 residues. The CDR3 sequence: CASSLGLLPNQPQHF. CDR3 in DNA: TGCGCCAGCAGCTTGGGCCTTCTCCCCAATCAGCCCCAGCATTTT.

The CDR3 spells CASSLRTGAREAFF. The CDR3 DNA follows: TGTGCCAGCAGCCTCCGTACAGGAGCAAGGGAAGCTTTCTTT. The rearrangement links TRBV6-2 or TRBV6-3 to TRBJ1-1; tentatively, D is TRBD1 (5 bases). The V end was cut by 6 bases, the J end by 8 bases, with 19 bases between. The germline V gene has CDR1 MNHEY and CDR2 SVGEGT. The CDR3 is 14 amino acids.

This clone has just a few counts. The CDR3 DNA reads TGTGCCAGCTCACCAAGGATTGGGAACACTGAAGCTTTCTTT. Its protein is CASSPRIGNTEAFF. The rearrangement links TRBV18 to TRBJ1-1; D is unresolved. V lost 2 bases to trimming and J lost 1 base, with 8 bases between them. Germline V CDR1 and CDR2: KGHSH, LQKENI. The CDR3 loop spans 14 amino acids.

The chain recombines TRBV4-2 with TRBJ2-1; D possibly corresponds to TRBD2 (5 bases). Germline lookup yields CDR1 LGHNA and CDR2 YNFKEQ. The CDR3 has 14 amino acids. V was cut by 4 bases and J by 9 bases, with 16 bases left in between. Here the CDR3 DNA reads TGTGCCAGCAGCCGGGCTACAAGCGGTGGTGAGCAGTTCTTC. Translation gives CASSRATSGGEQFF.

This clone was seen a few times. V gene TRBV28 combines with J gene TRBJ2-7; D is ambiguous. The CDR3 loop spans 11 amino acids. V was cut by 9 bases and J by 4 bases, with 10 bases left in between. The germline V gene has CDR1 MDHEN and CDR2 SYDVKM. In DNA, the CDR3 is TGTGCCAGTGGTACGAGTTACGAGCAGTACTTC. Translating it yields CASGTSYEQYF. The full variable domain, completed using reference TRBV28 and TRBJ2-7, is DVKVTQSSRYLVKRTGEKVFLECVQDMDHENMFWYRQDPGLGLRLIYFSYDVKMKEKGDIPEGYSVSREKKERFSLILESASTNQTSMYLCASGTSYEQYFGPGTRLTVT.

DNA for the CDR3: TGTGCCAGCAGCTTACCGCTTCCACAAGCGAATGAAAAACTGTTTTTT. Amino acid sequence: CASSLPLPQANEKLFF. The chain is built from TRBV11-2 and TRBJ1-4; D not resolved. From germline, CDR1 is SGHAT and CDR2 FQNNGV. The CDR3 contains 16 residues. V lost 2 bases, J lost 5 bases, and 15 bases lay in between.

The rearrangement links TRBV13 to TRBJ2-2; D is undetermined. The CDR3 has 13 amino acids. V lost 3 bases and J 10 bases, leaving 12 bases between the germline ends. The germline CDR1 and CDR2 sequences are PRHDT and FYEKMQ (reference sequence). The CDR3 DNA follows: TGTGCCAGCAGCTTTCAGGACGGCCCGGAGCTGTTTTTT. The encoded protein is CASSFQDGPELFF.

This clone has a single count. V and J are TRBV6-5 and TRBJ1-1, with TRBD1 as a possible D gene (6 bases). CDR3 length equals 16 residues. CDR1 and CDR2 (germline): MNHEY, SVGAGI. V was clipped by 2 bases and J by 5 bases, with 18 bases between them. CDR3 residues: CASSYLPLQGSTEAFF. The CDR3 DNA is TGTGCCAGCAGTTACCTCCCACTTCAGGGGAGTACTGAAGCTTTCTTT.

This rearrangement joins TRBV7-6 to TRBJ2-1; 7 bases align to TRBD2. V shed 4 bases, J shed 8 bases, and the junction held 20 bases outside the gene matches. The CDR3 length is 18 residues. The V gene's germline CDR1 is SGHVS and CDR2 FNYEAQ. The CDR3 nucleotides read TGTGCCAGCAGCTCAAAAGAGGCGGGAGATGAAATCCTCTATGAGCAGTTCTTC. It translates to CASSSKEAGDEILYEQFF. Full variable domain (outside the CDR3, taken from reference TRBV7-6 and TRBJ2-1): GAGVSQSPRYKVTKRGQDVALRCDPISGHVSLYWYRQALGQGPEFLTYFNYEAQQDKSGLPNDRFSAERPEGSISTLTIQRTEQRDSAMYRCASSSKEAGDEILYEQFFGPGTRLTVL.

The chain joins TRBV5-1 to TRBJ2-1, with TRBD1 identical over 8 bases. The CDR3 spans 15 residues. Per germline, CDR1 SGHRS and CDR2 YFSETQ. The ends lost 0 bases at V and 3 bases at J; junction bases unmatched: 2. For the CDR3, the DNA is TGCGCCAGCAGCTTGGGTGGACAGGGCTACAATGAGCAGTTCTTC. It encodes CASSLGGQGYNEQFF. Full variable domain (rest looked up from reference TRBV5-1 and TRBJ2-1): KAGVTQTPRYLIKTRGQQVTLSCSPISGHRSVSWYQQTPGQGLQFLFEYFSETQRNKGNFPGRFSGRQFSNSRSEMNVSTLELGDSALYLCASSLGGQGYNEQFFGPGTRLTVL.

The rearrangement links TRBV6-5 to TRBJ1-1, with TRBD1 identical over 7 bases. Germline CDR1 MNHEY, CDR2 SVGAGI. Unmatched junction bases numbered 9, after V lost 6 bases and J lost 5 bases. The CDR3 spans 14 residues. CDR3 protein: CASRAGQLRTEAFF. The CDR3 nucleotides read TGTGCCAGCAGAGCGGGACAGCTGAGGACTGAAGCTTTCTTT.

V and J are TRBV5-1 and TRBJ2-3; D is ambiguous. The CDR3 length is 14 residues. Germline CDR1 and CDR2: SGHRS and YFSETQ. V lost 2 bases, J lost 0 bases, and 7 bases lay in between. CDR3 protein: CASSFEWSTDTQYF. The CDR3 region has the DNA TGCGCCAGCAGCTTCGAGTGGAGCACAGATACGCAGTATTTT.

This sequence joins TRBV5-1 and TRBJ2-1; the D gene is possibly TRBD2 (5 bases). CDR1 is SGHRS, CDR2 YFSETQ, per germline. V lost 2 bases and J 4 bases, leaving 13 bases between the germline ends. The CDR3 has 15 amino acids. CDR3 nucleotides: TGCGCCAGCAGCTTTGGCGGGTCTCCATACAATGAGCAGTTCTTC. It encodes CASSFGGSPYNEQFF.

This rearrangement joins TRBV5-1 to TRBJ1-2; TRBD1 is a possible D gene (5 bases). Germline CDR1 is SGHRS and CDR2 is YFSETQ. The CDR3 extends over 13 amino acids. The ends were cut back, 6 bases at V and 8 bases at J, with 17 bases in the middle. The DNA for the CDR3 is TGCGCCAGCAATTTTGAGGGGAGGGTCGGCTACACCTTC. This gives the protein CASNFEGRVGYTF.

The chain couples TRBV7-3 to TRBJ2-3; D is undetermined. The CDR3 covers 15 residues. Deletions cut 1 base from V and 2 bases from J, with 10 bases between. CDR1 SGHTA and CDR2 FQGTGA come from the germline V gene. The CDR3 DNA follows: TGTGCCAGCAGCTTAAATTTTGGTTTCACAGATACGCAGTATTTT. Translated: CASSLNFGFTDTQYF.

The gene calls are TRBV18 and TRBJ2-4, with D perhaps TRBD2 (6 bases). V lost 3 bases and J lost 6, with 21 bases in between. CDR1 KGHSH and CDR2 LQKENI come from the germline V gene. The CDR3 loop spans 17 amino acids. The DNA of the CDR3 is TGTGCCAGCTCACCGGGTCCCTCGCTAGCGACAGTAAACATTCAGTACTTC. Translation: CASSPGPSLATVNIQYF.

The genes are TRBV19 and TRBJ1-5, with 8 bases lining up with TRBD1. J gave up 0 bases and V 1 base, and 5 bases lay outside the gene matches. The CDR3 is 17 residues long. Germline values: CDR1 LNHDA, CDR2 SQIVND (reference sequence). The CDR3 protein is CASSIVGTGNSNQPQHF. The DNA for the CDR3 is TGTGCCAGTAGTATAGTAGGGACAGGCAATAGCAATCAGCCCCAGCATTTT.

CDR3 in DNA: TGTGCCAGCAGCTTAGTCGGGGGGTTAGTTGGAAACACCATATATTTT. Its protein is CASSLVGGLVGNTIYF. V and J are TRBV7-9 and TRBJ1-3; D might be TRBD1 (5 bases). The germline gives CDR1 SEHNR, CDR2 FQNEAQ (reference sequence). The CDR3 length is 16 residues. V was pared by 1 base and J by 3 bases, with 13 bases between.

This clone occurred a few times. The chain combines TRBV10-3 with TRBJ1-1, with a tentative D call TRBD1 (6 bases). V lost 9 bases to trimming and J lost 5 bases, with 16 bases between them. The V gene's germline CDR1 is ENHRY and CDR2 SYGVKD. This CDR3 has 13 amino acids. The CDR3 DNA sequence: TGTGCCATTACCGGGACAACAGGAACTGAAGCTTTCTTT. This sequence encodes CAITGTTGTEAFF.

The gene calls are TRBV6-5 and TRBJ1-2, with D tentatively TRBD1 (5 bases). Germline CDR1 MNHEY, CDR2 SVGAGI. The V gene lost 0 bases and the J gene lost 4 bases, with 15 bases spanning the gap. There are 16 residues in the CDR3. This chain's CDR3 is CASSYSYGRRGYGYTF. CDR3 nucleotide sequence: TGTGCCAGCAGTTACTCATACGGGCGAAGGGGCTATGGCTACACCTTC.

The chain has TRBV6-5 and TRBJ1-5; no reliable D call. V was pared by 2 bases and J by 1 base, with 3 bases between. The germline gives CDR1 MNHEY, CDR2 SVGAGI. The CDR3 has 13 amino acids. As DNA, the CDR3 is TGTGCCAGCAGTTACGACAGCAATCAGCCCCAGCATTTT. Protein: CASSYDSNQPQHF.

The J gene is TRBJ1-3, the V gene TRBV10-3, with 7 bases that match TRBD1. The V and J ends lost 4 bases and 5 bases, in that order; junction bases with no gene match: 11. Germline CDR1 reads ENHRY; CDR2 reads SYGVKD. The CDR3 loop spans 16 amino acids. The CDR3 region is CAISGDGTEKRNTIYF. The CDR3 bases are TGTGCCATCAGTGGAGACGGGACAGAAAAAAGAAACACCATATATTTT.